This entry features one TCR beta chain sequence. Its antigen is not known. These data come from a study of CD8+ T cells in alopecia areata. Study overall: At a dose of 5 to 10 mg twice daily, oral tofacitinib was given to treated patients. A 6-month off-drug phase came after tofacitinib, which had lasted 6 to 18 months. Notes on the study in general: Sharing of TCRs across patients appeared less clear than in mice, possibly for HLA-related reasons.

RNA extraction was followed by reverse transcription into cDNA, which acted as the sequencing template. Sequenced by immunoSEQ multiplex PCR; TCRdb stores in-frame clones only, minus some. The table shows some 210,000 clones, with about 60% occurring only once. The V end lost 2 bases, the J end lost 4 bases, and 6 bases lay between the germline ends. The CDR3 runs 12 residues. Germline loops: CDR1 MDHEN, CDR2 SYDVKM. The chain recombines TRBV28 with TRBJ2-7, with D possibly being TRBD2 (6 bases). This TCR derives from a human donor with alopecia areata. The starting material was CD4+ T cells sorted from blood, obtained at week 0. The CDR3 loop is CASSLGGYEQYF. In DNA, the CDR3 is TGTGCCAGCAGTTTAGGGGGGTACGAGCAGTACTTC.